A single sample is the source of the 16 T cell receptor beta chains below, sequenced in a study of shared clonotypes between healthy human individuals (dated by TCRdb to about 2020). The library was built by means of the immunoSEQ multiplex PCR assay. TCRdb's version of the immuneACCESS table is confined to in-frame rearrangements and falls short of the full clone set. An unresolved V gene accounts for under half of the shortfall where checked; the remainder is of unknown origin. The sample table contains approximately 2.3 million clones; only one count was recorded for 93% of them. The ten largest clones take up 0.39% of the sample. Sequencing was done on a sample of naive CD4+ T cells from PBMCs. The label giving this sample's cell subset or site can be read as: CD45RA+ positively selected. The source is a young man in good health. Some clones in this sample may be carry-over from other donors' samples.

The CDR3 sequence: CSVEGTFYGYTF. CDR3 nucleotide sequence: TGCAGCGTTGAAGGGACCTTCTATGGCTACACCTTC. The chain combines TRBV29-1 with TRBJ1-2; D not certain. V gave up 1 base and J gave up 4 bases, with 7 bases separating them. Germline V CDR1 and CDR2: SQVTM, ANQGSEA. The CDR3 loop spans 12 amino acids.

The CDR3 here is CASSYVGELFF. CDR3 nucleotide sequence: TGTGCCAGCAGTTACGTCGGGGAGCTGTTTTTT. The V gene is TRBV6-7, the J gene TRBJ2-2, with D uncertain. TRBV6-7 is recorded as an ORF, its role being uncertain. V was cut by 2 bases and J by 7 bases, with 2 bases left in between. This CDR3 is built from 11 residues.

V gene TRBV6-5 combines with J gene TRBJ2-3; D ambiguous. The V and J ends lost 5 bases and 2 bases respectively, with 11 bases between them. Germline loops: CDR1 MNHEY, CDR2 SVGAGI. There are 14 residues in the CDR3. CDR3 sequence (DNA): TGTGCCAGCAGTACCAAGAGATCCACAGATACGCAGTATTTT. Translated: CASSTKRSTDTQYF.

This rearrangement joins TRBV7-6 to TRBJ2-7; D gene ambiguous. Germline V lookup: CDR1 SGHVS, CDR2 FNYEAQ. The CDR3 is 14 residues long. The V and J ends lost 1 base and 2 bases respectively, with 9 bases between them. The CDR3 DNA is TGTGCCAGCAGCTTAGATCACGGAGCCTACGAGCAGTACTTC. This sequence encodes CASSLDHGAYEQYF.

This clone was recorded only once. The chain combines TRBV5-4 with TRBJ2-7; 13 bases align to TRBD2. The germline V gene has CDR1 SGHNT and CDR2 YYREEE (reference sequence). The J segment lost 6 bases and the V segment lost 0 bases, leaving 6 bases of the junction unmatched. The CDR3 length is 16 residues. The CDR3 sequence is CASSLGGLAGQGEQYF. In DNA form, the CDR3 reads TGTGCCAGCAGCTTGGGGGGACTAGCGGGACAGGGCGAGCAGTACTTC.

The rearrangement uses TRBV10-1 and TRBJ2-7; D is uncertain. The CDR3 spans 14 residues. Trimming removed 0 bases from V and 5 bases from J, with 11 bases in between. The germline gives CDR1 WNHNN, CDR2 SYGVQD (reference sequence). CDR3: CASSESTLRDEQYF. Written as DNA, the CDR3 is TGCGCCAGCAGTGAGTCTACACTCCGGGACGAGCAGTACTTC.

The chain has TRBV15 and TRBJ2-7; the match to TRBD2 covers 13 bases. CDR3 length: 18 residues. Germline CDR1 LNHNV, CDR2 YYDKDF (reference sequence). After removal of 2 bases from V and 5 bases from J, the junction contained 12 bases not matched to a gene. The DNA of the CDR3 is TGTGCCACCAGCAGACCTATGAGACCGGGACTAGCGGGAAACGAGCAGTACTTC. Protein sequence: CATSRPMRPGLAGNEQYF.

The rearrangement uses TRBV29-1 and TRBJ2-1; D is possibly TRBD1 (6 bases). The germline CDR1 and CDR2 sequences are SQVTM and ANQGSEA. The CDR3 covers 12 residues. DNA for the CDR3: TGCAGTAGCAGGGGCGGCTACAATGAGCAGTTCTTC. Protein: CSSRGGYNEQFF.

As for this clone: Other DNA variants within this sample encode the same CDR3. V gene TRBV6-5 combines with J gene TRBJ1-1; TRBD1 aligns across 8 bases. The CDR3 spans 15 residues. The ends lost 2 bases at V and 1 base at J; junction bases unmatched: 3. The germline gives CDR1 MNHEY, CDR2 SVGAGI. The CDR3 DNA reads TGTGCCAGCAGTTACCTTACAGGGGGGAACACTGAAGCTTTCTTT. This codes for CASSYLTGGNTEAFF.

The chain joins TRBV2 to TRBJ2-5; possible D gene TRBD1, 5 bases. Germline values: CDR1 SNHLY, CDR2 FYNNEI. Trimming took off 7 bases at V and 5 bases at J, with 14 bases between the two ends. The CDR3 extends over 13 amino acids. The CDR3 sequence: CASMRQGWETQYF. The CDR3 nucleotides read TGTGCCAGCATGCGGCAGGGCTGGGAGACCCAGTACTTC.

Concerning this clone itself: The sample carries other DNA sequences with the same CDR3. Here the CDR3 reads CASSLAGVHEQYF. CDR3 nucleotides: TGTGCCAGCAGCCTAGCGGGAGTTCACGAGCAGTACTTC. This chain uses TRBV11-2 with TRBJ2-7, with 10 bases aligning to TRBD2. The V segment lost 5 bases and the J segment 5 bases; nucleotides outside the gene matches: 3. Germline CDR1 is SGHAT and CDR2 is FQNNGV. CDR3 size: 13 residues.

J is TRBJ2-1 and V is TRBV9, with D perhaps TRBD1 (6 bases). This CDR3 is built from 15 residues. V was cut by 3 bases and J by 4 bases, with 14 bases left in between. The germline V gene has CDR1 SGDLS and CDR2 YYNGEE. The CDR3 is CASSGGRARYNEQFF. The CDR3 region has the DNA TGTGCCAGCAGCGGGGGGCGGGCCAGGTACAATGAGCAGTTCTTC.

The CDR3 region is CASSRSGRADNEQFF. Written as DNA, the CDR3 is TGTGCCAGCAGCCGTAGCGGGAGGGCGGACAATGAGCAGTTCTTC. The V and J genes are TRBV7-8 and TRBJ2-1, with 11 bases identical to TRBD2. Germline CDR1 and CDR2: SGHVS and FQNEAQ. The trim removed 5 bases at V and 5 bases at J, leaving 5 bases unmatched. The CDR3 sequence is 15 residues long.

The genes are TRBV7-9 and TRBJ1-2, with D possibly being TRBD1 (6 bases). The V gene lost 3 bases and the J gene lost 6 bases, with 11 bases spanning the gap. The CDR3 runs 13 residues. The germline V gene encodes CDR1 SEHNR and CDR2 FQNEAQ (reference sequence). CDR3 residues: CASSFTGPHGYTF. The CDR3 DNA reads as TGTGCCAGCAGCTTTACAGGGCCGCATGGCTACACCTTC.

The chain is built from TRBV6-1 and TRBJ2-3; possibly TRBD1 for D (5 bases). Germline-derived CDR1 and CDR2 are MNHNS and SASEGT. The CDR3 totals 13 residues. V was shortened by 4 bases and J by 4 bases, with 9 bases between the two germline ends. Here the CDR3 reads CASSAGFADTQYF. CDR3 DNA: TGTGCCAGCAGTGCAGGGTTCGCAGATACGCAGTATTTT.

This chain joins TRBV6-1 and TRBJ1-2; D unclear. V lost 3 bases and J 7 bases, leaving 9 bases between the germline ends. The CDR3 loop spans 12 amino acids. The germline CDR1 and CDR2 sequences are MNHNS and SASEGT. The CDR3 DNA sequence: TGTGCCAGCAGTGATTTGGGTAGTGGCTACACCTTC. This gives the protein CASSDLGSGYTF.